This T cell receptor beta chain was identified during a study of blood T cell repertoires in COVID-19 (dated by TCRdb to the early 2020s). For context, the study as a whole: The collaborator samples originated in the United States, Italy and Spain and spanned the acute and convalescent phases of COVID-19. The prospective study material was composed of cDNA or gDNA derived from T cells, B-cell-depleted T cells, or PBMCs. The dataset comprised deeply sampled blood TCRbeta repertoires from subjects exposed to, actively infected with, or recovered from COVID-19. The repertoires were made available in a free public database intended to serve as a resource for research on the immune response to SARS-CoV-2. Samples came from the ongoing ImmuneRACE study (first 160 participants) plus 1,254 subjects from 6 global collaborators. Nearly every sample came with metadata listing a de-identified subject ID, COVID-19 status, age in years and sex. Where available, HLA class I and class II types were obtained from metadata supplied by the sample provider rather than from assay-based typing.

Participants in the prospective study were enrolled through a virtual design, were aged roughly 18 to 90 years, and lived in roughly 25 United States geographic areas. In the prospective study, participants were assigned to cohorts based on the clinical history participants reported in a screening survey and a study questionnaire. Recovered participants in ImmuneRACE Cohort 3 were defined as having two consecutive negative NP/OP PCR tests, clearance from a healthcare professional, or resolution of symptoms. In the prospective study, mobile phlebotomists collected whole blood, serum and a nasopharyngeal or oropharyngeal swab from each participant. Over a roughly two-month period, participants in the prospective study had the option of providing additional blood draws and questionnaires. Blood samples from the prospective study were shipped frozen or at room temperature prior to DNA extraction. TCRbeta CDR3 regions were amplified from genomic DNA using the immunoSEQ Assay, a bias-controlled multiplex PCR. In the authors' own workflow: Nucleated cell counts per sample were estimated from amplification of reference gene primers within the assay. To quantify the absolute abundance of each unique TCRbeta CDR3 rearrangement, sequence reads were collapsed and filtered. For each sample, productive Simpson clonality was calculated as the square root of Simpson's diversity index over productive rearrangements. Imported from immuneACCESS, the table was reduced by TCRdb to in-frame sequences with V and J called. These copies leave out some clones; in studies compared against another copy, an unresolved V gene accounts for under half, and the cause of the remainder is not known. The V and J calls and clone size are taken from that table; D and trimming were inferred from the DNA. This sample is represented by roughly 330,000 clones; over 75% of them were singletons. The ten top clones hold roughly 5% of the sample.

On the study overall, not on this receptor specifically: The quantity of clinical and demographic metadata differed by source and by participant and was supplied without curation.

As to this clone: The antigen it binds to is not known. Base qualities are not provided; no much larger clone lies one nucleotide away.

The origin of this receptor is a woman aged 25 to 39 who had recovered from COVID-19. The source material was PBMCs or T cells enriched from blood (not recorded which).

The CDR3 protein sequence reads: CASSLSVGGGVTDTQYF. The DNA sequence follows: TGTGCCAGCAGCTTAAGCGTGGGCGGGGGGGTTACAGATACGCAGTATTTT. The V and J genes are TRBV11-2 and TRBJ2-3, with 9 central nucleotides matching TRBD2. V lost 2 bases and J lost 3 bases, and the count of bases not matched to a germline gene is 9. CDR1 and CDR2, looked up from the germline V gene, are SGHAT and FQNNGV. The CDR3 starts with the cysteine, ends with the phenylalanine, and has 17 residues. CDR3 DNA is the only sequence kept; it has 51 bases, read in frame from the first base.